This entry describes one T cell receptor (beta chain). Methods used by the authors: Reference gene primer amplification yielded estimated nucleated cell counts. The data were produced by immunoSEQ multiplex PCR, yet TCRdb's version contains in-frame clones alone and is incomplete. Clonal size and the V and J genes are those of that table, whereas D and trimming came from the DNA. The sample has hundreds of thousands of clones, 86% seen once; the top ten hold more than 1.4%. This sample is part of a study of blood T cell repertoires in COVID-19. Study-wide background: Italy, Spain and the United States were the sources of the convalescent and acute COVID-19 samples. PBMCs, B-cell-depleted T cells, or T cells provided the cDNA or gDNA that made up the material.

The germline V and J ends were trimmed by 0 bases and 2 bases, with 13 bases remaining between them. This CDR3 contains 17 residues. Germline CDR1 KGHDR, CDR2 SFDVKD. The specimen sequenced was peripheral blood. This clonotype was sampled from a woman between 25 and 40 years old with active or convalescent COVID-19. The rearrangement joins TRBV24-1 to TRBJ1-3, with TRBD1 as a possible D gene (5 bases). CDR3 amino acids: CATSDLEGATTGNTIYF. The CDR3 DNA follows: TGTGCCACCAGTGATTTGGAAGGGGCCACCACTGGAAACACCATATATTTT.